This T cell receptor beta chain appears in the sequencing data of a study of blood T cell repertoires in COVID-19. The wider study: Acute and convalescent COVID-19 specimens originated in the United States, Italy and Spain. The cDNA or gDNA used as material had been derived from T cells, B-cell-depleted T cells, or PBMCs.

V shed 6 bases and J shed 1 base, with 10 bases lying between them. The CDR3 has 15 residues. From germline, CDR1 is SNHLY and CDR2 FYNNEI. In the original processing: Amplifying reference gene primers gave estimates of nucleated cell counts. Generated by immunoSEQ multiplex PCR, the TCRdb table keeps only in-frame clones and is missing some. Clone size and V and J calls were adopted from that table, with D and trimming inferred from the DNA. The sample lists about 200,000 clones, about 80% seen once, with roughly 6.9% in the top ten. The receptor comes from a human donor with acute or convalescent COVID-19. The donor label of this sample is uncertain. The chain has TRBV2 and TRBJ2-6; D not certain. Input material: peripheral blood. The CDR3 DNA sequence: TGTGCCAGCAGCCCCGAGGAATCTGGGGCCAACGTCCTGACTTTC. Its translation: CASSPEESGANVLTF.